The 27 T cell receptor beta chains below come from one sample, sequenced in a study of STAT5B mutations in CD4+ large granular lymphocyte leukemia. Using immunoSEQ multiplex PCR, the repertoire was profiled, and TCRdb retains in-frame clones only, with some absent. The table lists some 35,000 clones, more than 55% of them singletons, with approximately 2.5% in the top ten. Sequencing input: CD4+ T cells from blood buffy coats. These receptors were collected from a human donor in good health.

The table lists this clone with a count of one. The rearrangement links TRBV6-6 to TRBJ1-6; 8 bases map to TRBD1. Germline trimming cut 6 bases from V and 13 bases from J; bases unmatched to any gene: 5. Germline CDR1 MNHNY, CDR2 SVGAGI (reference sequence). The length of the CDR3 is 12 residues. This CDR3 is CASSSQGDPLHF. CDR3 in DNA: TGTGCCAGCAGCTCACAGGGGGATCCCCTCCACTTT.

The CDR3 reads CASSLSASYTDTQYF. CDR3 coding DNA: TGCGCCAGCAGCTTGTCGGCCTCTTACACAGATACGCAGTATTTT. V is TRBV5-1 and J is TRBJ2-3; D is ambiguous. The V end was cut by 1 base, the J end by 2 bases, with 11 bases between. This CDR3 region has 15 residues. Germline V gene sequence: CDR1 SGHRS, CDR2 YFSETQ.

This clone was seen just once. CDR3 in amino acids: CASSVSGQSYEQYF. Here the CDR3 DNA reads TGTGCCAGCAGCGTATCAGGACAGTCCTACGAGCAGTACTTC. J is TRBJ2-7 and V is TRBV9; tentatively, D is TRBD1 (6 bases). There are 14 residues in the CDR3. The V gene's germline CDR1 is SGDLS and CDR2 YYNGEE. V lost 1 base, J lost 1 base, and 9 bases lay in between.

This clone was picked up a small number of times. V usage is TRBV19 and J usage is TRBJ1-1; TRBD1 matches at 10 bases. Per the germline V gene, CDR1 is LNHDA and CDR2 is SQIVND (reference sequence). J gave up 4 bases and V 3 bases, and 14 bases lay outside the gene matches. This CDR3 has 18 amino acids. This CDR3 reads CASSIRTGGLGAGTEAFF. As DNA, the CDR3 is TGTGCCAGTAGTATTCGGACAGGGGGACTGGGAGCTGGCACTGAAGCTTTCTTT. Looking up the rest from reference TRBV19 and TRBJ1-1 gives the full variable domain: DGGITQSPKYLFRKEGQNVTLSCEQNLNHDAMYWYRQDPGQGLRLIYYSQIVNDFQKGDIAEGYSVSREKKESFPLTVTSAQKNPTAFYLCASSIRTGGLGAGTEAFFGQGTRLTVV.

This chain links TRBV28 with TRBJ1-2; D is undetermined. The CDR3 runs to 12 residues. Per germline, CDR1 MDHEN and CDR2 SYDVKM. V gave up 6 bases and J gave up 4 bases, with 9 bases separating them. In DNA form, the CDR3 reads TGTGCCAGCAGCCCTCTTTTCTATGGCTACACCTTC. Amino acids: CASSPLFYGYTF.

The chain has TRBV4-2 and TRBJ2-1, with TRBD2 matching over 14 bases. V lost 4 bases to trimming and J lost 9 bases; unmatched junction nucleotides: 11. The CDR3 contains 17 residues. The germline CDR1 and CDR2 sequences are LGHNA and YNFKEQ. The CDR3 DNA reads TGTGCCAGCAGCCGAGAACGACTAGCGGGGGGGCCTGGTGAGCAGTTCTTC. It encodes CASSRERLAGGPGEQFF.

The chain links TRBV9 to TRBJ1-1; D call uncertain. The CDR3 has 15 residues. The germline V and J ends were trimmed by 8 bases and 1 base, with 18 bases remaining between them. Germline V CDR1 and CDR2: SGDLS, YYNGEE. CDR3: CASHRDPGSNTEAFF. Written as DNA, the CDR3 is TGTGCCAGTCACAGAGACCCGGGGTCGAACACTGAAGCTTTCTTT.

The chain links TRBV5-6 to TRBJ2-4; 10 bases are shared with TRBD2. The ends lost 1 base at V and 6 bases at J; junction bases unmatched: 7. CDR1 SGHDT and CDR2 YYEEEE come from the germline V gene. This CDR3 is 16 amino acids long. This chain's CDR3 is CASSLTAGGRGNIQYF. Here the CDR3 DNA reads TGTGCCAGCAGCTTGACAGCGGGGGGGCGCGGAAACATTCAGTACTTC.

The chain is built from TRBV11-2 and TRBJ2-7; the match to TRBD1 covers 8 bases. With 8 bases clipped from V and 3 bases from J, the junction kept 9 bases outside the gene matches. Germline assignment: CDR1 SGHAT and CDR2 FQNNGV. The CDR3 has 14 amino acids. The CDR3 sequence is CASSNQGAFYEQYF. The CDR3 bases are TGTGCCAGCTCCAATCAGGGGGCCTTCTACGAGCAGTACTTC.

There are a few counts of this clone. The V gene is TRBV7-9, the J gene TRBJ1-1, with D unclear. Germline V gene data show CDR1 as SEHNR and CDR2 as FQNEAQ (reference sequence). V lost 6 bases to trimming and J lost 3 bases, with 11 bases between them. The CDR3 sequence is 13 residues long. CDR3 in DNA: TGTGCCAGCAGGAGACAAAGCGACACTGAAGCTTTCTTT. This encodes CASRRQSDTEAFF.

This rearrangement joins TRBV28 to TRBJ2-3, with D tentatively TRBD2 (6 bases). The CDR3 covers 15 residues. The V end was cut by 7 bases, the J end by 1 base, with 15 bases between. Germline-derived CDR1 and CDR2 are MDHEN and SYDVKM. The CDR3 DNA reads as TGTGCCAGCACCCAGCGGGTCCGCCGCACAGATACGCAGTATTTT. Protein sequence: CASTQRVRRTDTQYF. Full variable domain (remainder filled in from reference TRBV28 and TRBJ2-3): DVKVTQSSRYLVKRTGEKVFLECVQDMDHENMFWYRQDPGLGLRLIYFSYDVKMKEKGDIPEGYSVSREKKERFSLILESASTNQTSMYLCASTQRVRRTDTQYFGPGTRLTVL.

This clone was counted between two and nine times. This chain links TRBV6-5 with TRBJ2-7; D is possibly TRBD1 (5 bases). The CDR3 is 14 amino acids. The V end lost 5 bases, the J end lost 2 bases, and 13 bases lay between the germline ends. Germline CDR1 MNHEY, CDR2 SVGAGI. CDR3 residues: CASSADMPPYEQYF. The CDR3 coding sequence is TGTGCCAGCAGTGCGGACATGCCGCCCTACGAGCAGTACTTC.

This clone has only a few counts. The genes are TRBV9 and TRBJ2-7; 8 positions agree with TRBD2. The CDR3 runs to 17 residues. Germline trimming cut 3 bases from V and 3 bases from J; bases unmatched to any gene: 14. Germline V CDR1 and CDR2: SGDLS, YYNGEE. The CDR3 spells CASSAGTAGTSGYEQYF. The CDR3 DNA sequence: TGTGCCAGCAGCGCCGGGACCGCCGGGACTAGTGGCTACGAGCAGTACTTC.

J is TRBJ1-6 and V is TRBV9; TRBD1 matches at 8 bases. Germline lookup yields CDR1 SGDLS and CDR2 YYNGEE. CDR3 length: 17 residues. Trimming cost V 3 bases and J 9 bases; bases outside gene matches: 14. Here the CDR3 reads CASSADRQGLGSSPLHF. The CDR3 DNA reads TGTGCCAGCAGCGCCGATCGACAGGGGTTGGGTAGTTCACCCCTCCACTTT. Full variable domain (outside the CDR3, taken from reference TRBV9 and TRBJ1-6): DSGVTQTPKHLITATGQRVTLRCSPRSGDLSVYWYQQSLDQGLQFLIQYYNGEERAKGNILERFSAQQFPDLHSELNLSSLELGDSALYFCASSADRQGLGSSPLHFGNGTRLTVT.

This sequence joins TRBV4-2 and TRBJ2-5; D gene ambiguous. This CDR3 region has 15 residues. Trimming stripped 0 bases from V and 4 bases from J, with 12 bases between. Looked up from germline, CDR1 is LGHNA and CDR2 is YNFKEQ. The CDR3 region has the DNA TGTGCCAGCAGCCAAGAAACCTGGACCCCAGAGACCCAGTACTTC. Protein product: CASSQETWTPETQYF.

This chain uses TRBV7-3 with TRBJ2-2; D is unresolved. Trimming took 4 bases from V and 0 from J, leaving 3 bases between them. CDR1 SGHTA and CDR2 FQGTGA come from the germline V gene. The CDR3 contains 13 residues. The CDR3 nucleotides are TGTGCCAGCAGCTCGACGAACACCGGGGAGCTGTTTTTT. As protein: CASSSTNTGELFF.

J is TRBJ2-6 and V is TRBV7-2, with D unresolved. Germline CDR1 SGHTA, CDR2 FQGNSA. V was clipped by 5 bases and J by 1 base, with 12 bases between them. CDR3 size: 16 residues. The CDR3 DNA is TGTGCCAGCAGCCCCTCTGGCGGTTCTGGGGCCAACGTCCTGACTTTC. Translation: CASSPSGGSGANVLTF.

The table lists this clone with a few counts. The chain uses TRBV10-3 and TRBJ1-6, with a possible D match to TRBD1 (6 bases). The CDR3 has 12 residues. V dropped 11 bases and J dropped 9 bases, with 14 bases sitting between them. Germline V gene data show CDR1 as ENHRY and CDR2 as SYGVKD. CDR3 sequence reads: CAVQGGGSPLHF. In nucleotides, the CDR3 is TGTGCCGTACAGGGTGGTGGTTCACCCCTCCACTTT.

This clone appeared a few times. This chain links TRBV7-2 with TRBJ1-1, with D maybe TRBD1 (5 bases). The CDR3 is 12 residues long. Germline V CDR1 and CDR2: SGHTA, FQGNSA. V dropped 5 bases and J dropped 7 bases, with 11 bases sitting between them. The CDR3 DNA follows: TGTGCCAGCAGCCTAGGGGTAGTTGAAGCTTTCTTT. It is translated as CASSLGVVEAFF.

There are a few counts of this clone. The chain joins TRBV25-1 to TRBJ1-2; D is uncertain. Trimming removed 6 bases at V and 5 bases at J, with 7 bases between. Germline V gene lookup returns CDR1 MGHDK and CDR2 SYGVNS. This CDR3 has 11 residues. In DNA, the CDR3 is TGTGCCAGCAGAGGTAGGTATGGCTACACCTTC. It is translated as CASRGRYGYTF.

The chain couples TRBV7-9 to TRBJ1-3; D call uncertain. Trimming pared 6 bases from V and 0 bases from J, leaving 12 bases between. CDR1 is SEHNR and CDR2 is FQNEAQ in the germline V gene (reference sequence). The length of the CDR3 is 15 residues. CDR3 amino acids: CASRRTGSSGNTIYF. CDR3 sequence (DNA): TGTGCCAGCAGAAGGACGGGCAGCTCTGGAAACACCATATATTTT.

The CDR3 loop is CASSLRSYNEQFF. The CDR3 DNA reads as TGTGCCAGCAGCCTAAGGTCTTACAATGAGCAGTTCTTC. This chain connects TRBV7-9 to TRBJ2-1, with unresolved D. The germline CDR1 and CDR2 sequences are SEHNR and FQNEAQ (reference sequence). The CDR3 contains 13 residues. V was cut by 5 bases and J by 4 bases, with 9 bases left in between.

The V and J genes are TRBV10-3 and TRBJ1-2, with D possibly TRBD1 on 6 matching bases. Trimming pared 2 bases from V and 2 bases from J, leaving 9 bases between. The germline V gene has CDR1 ENHRY and CDR2 SYGVKD. This CDR3 region has 14 residues. The CDR3 nucleotides are TGTGCCATCAGTGAGCACAGGGAAAACTATGGCTACACCTTC. Its protein is CAISEHRENYGYTF.

This clone was recorded a few times. This chain links TRBV10-1 with TRBJ2-1; the D gene is possibly TRBD2 (5 bases). The V gene lost 5 bases and the J gene lost 9 bases, with 11 bases spanning the gap. This CDR3 is 12 amino acids long. Germline-derived CDR1 and CDR2 are WNHNN and SYGVQD (reference sequence). The CDR3 here is CASSRGSSEQFF. Written as DNA, the CDR3 is TGCGCCAGCAGTAGAGGGTCTAGTGAGCAGTTCTTC.

The J gene is TRBJ2-3, the V gene TRBV9; 9 bases are a match to TRBD1. With V trimmed by 4 bases and J by 8 bases, 8 bases remained unmatched. This CDR3 is built from 14 residues. Germline CDR1 SGDLS, CDR2 YYNGEE. In nucleotides, the CDR3 is TGTGCCAGCAGCCGGGACAGGGTAACCAGTACGCAGTATTTT. Residues: CASSRDRVTSTQYF.

The J gene is TRBJ2-1, the V gene TRBV2; 11 bases are shared with TRBD2. Trimming removed 2 bases from V and 10 bases from J; junction bases left unmatched: 10. Germline V gene data show CDR1 as SNHLY and CDR2 as FYNNEI. The CDR3 spans 16 residues. The CDR3 coding sequence is TGTGCCAGCAGTGAACTGGCTAGCGGGGGGTCGGAGGAGCAGTTCTTC. It translates to CASSELASGGSEEQFF.

The chain employs TRBV6-6 and TRBJ1-5; D remains ambiguous. This CDR3 is 14 amino acids long. Trimming removed 4 bases from V and 7 bases from J, with 14 bases in between. Germline lookup yields CDR1 MNHNY and CDR2 SVGAGI (reference sequence). CDR3 in amino acids: CASSLGPGGQPQHF. The DNA for the CDR3 is TGTGCCAGCAGTTTGGGCCCGGGAGGGCAGCCCCAGCATTTT.